Reported below is one T cell receptor (beta chain). This CDR3 contains 15 residues. The germline V and J ends were trimmed by 2 bases and 5 bases, with 13 bases remaining between them. Germline CDR1 SNHLY, CDR2 FYNNEI. TCRdb recomputed calls from the RT-PCR reads with MiXCR, one row per CDR3 protein. This sample has 500,000 to 650,000 distinct CDR3 sequences; roughly 8.2% occur once, and the top ten carry 10% to 15%. The data were taken from a study of response to subunit inactivated influenza vaccine. This receptor was obtained from a man aged 45 to 75 who received an inactivated influenza vaccine. The chain joins TRBV2 to TRBJ2-1; TRBD1 is a possible D gene (5 bases). This specimen consisted of PBMCs from blood, obtained approximately 25 months after vaccination. The CDR3 DNA follows: TGTGCCAGCAGTGAAAACAGGATAGGGGACAATGAGCAGTTCTTC. This translates into CASSENRIGDNEQFF.